The 20 T cell receptor beta chains listed next were all sequenced from one sample in a study of beta chain features in type 1 diabetes. Antigens for these TCRs are unknown. Overall study findings and caveats: Patients with Type 1 diabetes showed moderately but significantly shorter TCRB CDR3s in all four CD4+ subsets.

Expressed TCRB transcripts got sequenced, as all isolated RNA was reverse transcribed. Profiling relied on immunoSEQ multiplex PCR, and the TCRdb table lists in-frame clones only, not all of them. The sample shows roughly 50,000 clones, less than 55% of them seen only once. The sequenced sample consisted of Tregs from blood. These receptors originate from a man aged 30 to 39 with type 1 diabetes.

This clone was seen a few times. The gene calls are TRBV7-6 and TRBJ2-2; 10 bases are a match to TRBD1. With 5 bases clipped from V and 4 bases from J, the junction kept 4 bases outside the gene matches. The length of the CDR3 is 15 residues. The germline gives CDR1 SGHVS, CDR2 FNYEAQ. CDR3: CASSPGTGVTGELFF. The CDR3 DNA is TGTGCCAGCAGCCCCGGGACAGGGGTCACCGGGGAGCTGTTTTTT.

The V and J genes are TRBV2 and TRBJ2-7; 7 bases are shared with TRBD2. V lost 7 bases to trimming and J lost 0 bases; unmatched junction nucleotides: 9. CDR1 SNHLY and CDR2 FYNNEI come from the germline V gene. The CDR3 length is 15 residues. CDR3 sequence reads: CASTPAGDGSYEQYF. In DNA, the CDR3 is TGTGCCAGCACCCCCGCGGGGGACGGCTCCTACGAGCAGTACTTC. Looking up the rest from reference TRBV2 and TRBJ2-7 gives the full variable domain: EPEVTQTPSHQVTQMGQEVILRCVPISNHLYFYWYRQILGQKVEFLVSFYNNEISEKSEIFDDQFSVERPDGSNFTLKIRSTKLEDSAMYFCASTPAGDGSYEQYFGPGTRLTVT.

This chain links TRBV29-1 with TRBJ2-7; 9 bases map to TRBD2. The germline V gene encodes CDR1 SQVTM and CDR2 ANQGSEA. Losses at the gene ends were 3 bases for V and 3 bases for J; bases not matched to a gene: 6. The CDR3 has 14 residues. DNA for the CDR3: TGCAGCGTTGACGGAGCGGGAGGTCACTACGAGCAGTACTTC. Its translation is CSVDGAGGHYEQYF.

This sequence joins TRBV7-2 and TRBJ2-3; tentatively, D is TRBD1 (6 bases). The germline CDR1 and CDR2 sequences are SGHTA and FQGNSA. This CDR3 is built from 17 residues. V dropped 1 base and J dropped 3 bases, with 17 bases sitting between them. The CDR3 loop reads CASSLVAAGAGTDTQYF. The CDR3 DNA follows: TGTGCCAGCAGCTTAGTTGCGGCAGGGGCGGGTACAGATACGCAGTATTTT.

The CDR3 loop is CASSAWTGTVKNTEAFF. DNA of the CDR3: TGTGCCAGCAGTGCATGGACTGGGACAGTCAAGAACACTGAAGCTTTCTTT. V is TRBV2 and J is TRBJ1-1; 7 bases fit TRBD1. Trimming removed 4 bases from V and 1 base from J; junction bases left unmatched: 12. Germline V gene sequence: CDR1 SNHLY, CDR2 FYNNEI. The CDR3 runs 17 residues.

The chain carries TRBV6-5 and TRBJ2-5, with 10 nucleotides matching TRBD2. V lost 6 bases and J lost 8; bases outside the gene matches: 6. The CDR3 covers 13 residues. CDR1 and CDR2 from the germline V gene are MNHEY and SVGAGI. CDR3 in DNA: TGTGCCAGCAGGAAGCCTAGCGGGAGTACCCAGTACTTC. It encodes CASRKPSGSTQYF.

The chain uses TRBV28 and TRBJ1-4; a possible D gene is TRBD1 (5 bases). V dropped 3 bases and J dropped 7 bases, with 15 bases sitting between them. The CDR3 has 15 residues. Germline lookup yields CDR1 MDHEN and CDR2 SYDVKM. The CDR3 region is CASSLGGGTFEKLFF. CDR3 in DNA: TGTGCCAGCAGTTTGGGGGGTGGGACGTTTGAAAAACTGTTTTTT.

This chain connects TRBV4-3 to TRBJ2-1; D uncertain. This CDR3 has 15 amino acids. From germline, CDR1 is LGHNA and CDR2 YSLEER. The V gene lost 0 bases and the J gene lost 0 bases, with 6 bases spanning the gap. CDR3 in DNA: TGCGCCAGCAGCCAAGAAACAGACTCCTACAATGAGCAGTTCTTC. Translated: CASSQETDSYNEQFF.

This clone was observed a handful of times. This chain connects TRBV5-5 to TRBJ2-1; 12 positions match TRBD2. This CDR3 region has 15 residues. The germline V gene encodes CDR1 SGHKS and CDR2 YYEKEE (reference sequence). V gave up 4 bases and J gave up 10 bases; unmatched junction bases: 9. The CDR3 spells CASSNGLAGTLEQFF. In nucleotides, the CDR3 is TGTGCCAGCAGCAACGGACTAGCGGGGACTCTCGAGCAGTTCTTC.

This clone has only one observation. In nucleotides, the CDR3 is TGTGCCATCAGTGGGGGACAGGATTACACCTTC. Residues: CAISGGQDYTF. The genes are TRBV10-3 and TRBJ1-2; 8 nucleotides agree with TRBD1. This CDR3 spans 11 amino acids. The junction had 3 bases not matched to a gene; V was cut back by 4 bases and J by 11 bases. Germline values: CDR1 ENHRY, CDR2 SYGVKD.

In its sample, this clone was seen a few times. This chain links TRBV29-1 with TRBJ1-2; the D is unclear. Trimming removed 7 bases at V and 9 bases at J, with 12 bases between. The CDR3 totals 10 residues. Germline CDR1 and CDR2: SQVTM and ANQGSEA. The CDR3 sequence: CSGGEESYTF. In nucleotides, the CDR3 is TGCAGCGGCGGGGAGGAGAGCTACACCTTC.

The chain carries TRBV19 and TRBJ2-2, with 9 positions matching TRBD1. Losses at the gene ends were 7 bases for V and 5 bases for J; bases not matched to a gene: 8. This CDR3 is built from 15 residues. The V gene's germline CDR1 is LNHDA and CDR2 SQIVND (reference sequence). CDR3 bases: TGTGCCAGTACCCCGGACAGGGGATGGACCGGGGAGCTGTTTTTT. This codes for CASTPDRGWTGELFF.

This clone was recorded a few times. The genes are TRBV5-1 and TRBJ2-7, with 8 bases fitting TRBD1. After removal of 3 bases from V and 2 bases from J, the junction contained 7 bases not matched to a gene. Germline loops: CDR1 SGHRS, CDR2 YFSETQ. This CDR3 is built from 15 residues. The CDR3: CASSYQRDRPYEQYF. DNA of the CDR3: TGCGCCAGCAGCTACCAGAGGGACAGGCCCTACGAGCAGTACTTC.

This sequence joins TRBV28 and TRBJ2-1; 7 bases line up with TRBD2. The germline V gene has CDR1 MDHEN and CDR2 SYDVKM. With 5 bases clipped from V and 10 bases from J, the junction kept 17 bases outside the gene matches. CDR3 length: 16 amino acids. The CDR3 spells CASSPFGGRDWREQFF. DNA of the CDR3: TGTGCCAGCAGTCCCTTCGGAGGGAGGGATTGGCGAGAGCAGTTCTTC. The full variable domain, with the rest looked up from reference TRBV28 and TRBJ2-1, is DVKVTQSSRYLVKRTGEKVFLECVQDMDHENMFWYRQDPGLGLRLIYFSYDVKMKEKGDIPEGYSVSREKKERFSLILESASTNQTSMYLCASSPFGGRDWREQFFGPGTRLTVL.

CDR3 in DNA: TGTGCCAGCAGCTCCCCGACAGGAAACTATGGCTACACCTTC. Translation gives CASSSPTGNYGYTF. The V call is TRBV6-1, the J call TRBJ1-2; possible D gene TRBD1, 6 bases. The CDR3 consists of 14 residues. V lost 6 bases, J lost 2 bases, and 13 bases lay in between. Germline loops: CDR1 MNHNS, CDR2 SASEGT.

CDR3 amino acids: CASSRSMSRSYEQYF. The CDR3 DNA follows: TGTGCCAGTAGTCGTAGTATGTCCCGCTCCTACGAGCAGTACTTC. The genes are TRBV19 and TRBJ2-5; no clear D gene. Judging by the DNA end, TRBJ2-7 fits better; the J call may be wrong. The CDR3 loop spans 15 amino acids. CDR1 is LNHDA and CDR2 is SQIVND in the germline V gene (reference sequence).

The chain joins TRBV5-5 to TRBJ2-2; D might be TRBD2 (6 bases). The V gene's germline CDR1 is SGHKS and CDR2 YYEKEE (reference sequence). V shed 7 bases and J shed 1 base, with 11 bases lying between them. The CDR3 spans 14 residues. Here the CDR3 DNA reads TGTGCCAGCCTTAGCGGTCTGAACACCGGGGAGCTGTTTTTT. This sequence encodes CASLSGLNTGELFF.

This clone was recorded only once. The CDR3: CAISDSGQGARTEAFF. In DNA form, the CDR3 reads TGTGCCATCAGTGATTCAGGACAGGGGGCGCGGACTGAAGCTTTCTTT. The chain recombines TRBV10-3 with TRBJ1-1; 11 bases match TRBD1. The CDR3 covers 16 residues. Germline V lookup: CDR1 ENHRY, CDR2 SYGVKD. With V trimmed by 3 bases and J by 5 bases, 8 bases remained unmatched.

The genes are TRBV5-1 and TRBJ2-6; 7 bases agree with TRBD2. The germline V gene has CDR1 SGHRS and CDR2 YFSETQ. CDR3 length equals 15 residues. The junction had 1 base not matched to a gene; V was cut back by 3 bases and J by 1 base. This CDR3 is CASSYGRSGANVLTF. The CDR3 coding sequence is TGCGCCAGCAGCTACGGGAGGTCTGGGGCCAACGTCCTGACTTTC.

The count of this clone is one. This chain uses TRBV5-1 with TRBJ2-5, with no clear D. Trimming removed 1 base from V and 5 bases from J, with 9 bases in between. The CDR3 totals 13 residues. Germline CDR1 SGHRS, CDR2 YFSETQ. The CDR3 loop is CASSLQASETQYF. In nucleotides, the CDR3 is TGCGCCAGCAGCTTGCAAGCTTCCGAGACCCAGTACTTC.